A selection of T cell receptor beta chains follows, all from one sample in a study of beta chain features in type 1 diabetes. The method was immunoSEQ multiplex PCR; TCRdb's version includes in-frame clones alone and lacks a portion of them. The table lists about 210,000 clones, approximately 10% of them singletons. Sequenced sample: central memory CD4+ T cells from blood. These TCRs come from a young man in good health. Each CDR3 is given without its conserved first and last residue. The order of the fields is D gene, V gene, J gene, CDR3 protein. The D gene is left open where the match is weak.

>-|TRBV7-9|TRBJ1-1
ASRAVRNTEAF
>TRBD1|TRBV11-3|TRBJ2-4
ASSYGQGRENIQY
>TRBD1|TRBV15|TRBJ2-3
ATSRVTGGPDTQY
>-|TRBV10-3|TRBJ2-1
ATGAYNEQF
>TRBD1|TRBV30|TRBJ1-2
AWSAAGGYGYT
>-|TRBV29-1|TRBJ2-5
SVFRPPTQETQY
>-|TRBV2|TRBJ1-4
ASRTSTNEKLF
>TRBD1|TRBV7-3|TRBJ2-6
ASSARDRVLSGANVLT
>-|TRBV28|TRBJ2-3
ASSPGDTQY
>-|TRBV5-6|TRBJ1-1
ASSAGSFTEAF
>-|TRBV2|TRBJ1-2
ASSESGDGYT
>TRBD1|TRBV27|TRBJ2-1
ASSPDRFAQF
>TRBD1|TRBV9|TRBJ2-7
ASSVNAGGDYEQY
>TRBD2|TRBV7-3|TRBJ2-5
ASSSSGLAGETQY